These 30 T cell receptor beta chains were all obtained from the same sample, sequenced in a study of cytomegalovirus exposure and HLA in healthy donors. The study ran its PCR with 60 Vbeta and 13 Jbeta primers. TCRdb's table, derived via immunoSEQ multiplex PCR, lists solely in-frame clones and lacks some. Of about 200,000 clones listed, roughly three quarters were seen once; the top ten hold about 1.7%. What was sequenced was PBMCs. All receptors derive from a man aged 50-60 years in good health and CMV-seronegative.

This rearrangement joins TRBV5-1 to TRBJ1-3, with 11 bases matching TRBD1. This CDR3 has 18 amino acids. Germline V gene data show CDR1 as SGHRS and CDR2 as YFSETQ. Trimming took 0 bases from V and 1 from J; bases not matched to a gene: 6. CDR3 loop: CASSLVGQGASSGNTIYF. For the CDR3, the DNA is TGCGCCAGCAGCTTGGTCGGACAGGGGGCCTCTTCTGGAAACACCATATATTTT.

The rearrangement joins TRBV28 to TRBJ2-5, with 7 bases matching TRBD1. TRBJ2-7 matches the DNA end more closely, so the J call is doubtful. CDR1 is MDHEN, CDR2 SYDVKM, per germline. The CDR3 covers 14 residues. CDR3 nucleotide sequence: TGTGCCAGCACCCGGTTACAGGGGTTCGGCGAGCAGTACTTC. It translates to CASTRLQGFGEQYF.

Remarks on this clone: Without the conserved terminal phenylalanine or tryptophan, this CDR3 likely stems from a read error. The gene calls are TRBV6-5 and TRBJ2-7, with 7 bases lining up with TRBD2. Trimming removed 6 bases from V and 4 bases from J; junction bases left unmatched: 12. The CDR3 totals 15 residues. Germline values: CDR1 MNHEY, CDR2 SVGAGI. The CDR3 DNA sequence: TGTGCCAGCAGCCTGACCGGGACTATCCAGTACGAGCAGTACCTC. Translated, it gives CASSLTGTIQYEQYL.

This chain connects TRBV4-1 to TRBJ2-5, with TRBD2 matching 9 bases. Trimming removed 3 bases from V and 2 bases from J; junction bases left unmatched: 1. The CDR3 contains 14 residues. Germline lookup yields CDR1 MGHRA and CDR2 YSYEKL. CDR3 bases: TGCGCCAGCAGCCAGACTAGCGGACAAGAGACCCAGTACTTC. Encoded protein: CASSQTSGQETQYF.

This sequence joins TRBV19 and TRBJ2-7, with 10 nucleotides matching TRBD1. The J segment lost 6 bases and the V segment lost 5 bases, leaving 10 bases of the junction unmatched. In germline, CDR1 is LNHDA, CDR2 SQIVND (reference sequence). This CDR3 spans 15 amino acids. CDR3 protein: CASSSSGQGSVEQYF. CDR3 nucleotide sequence: TGTGCCAGTAGTTCCTCGGGACAGGGGTCTGTCGAGCAGTACTTC.

This clone was seen just once. The CDR3 reads CASSLRGGNVNTEAFF. As DNA, the CDR3 is TGTGCCAGCAGCCTAAGGGGGGGGAACGTGAACACTGAAGCTTTCTTT. The chain has TRBV7-2 and TRBJ1-1; weak D call: TRBD1 (6 bases). This CDR3 comprises 16 residues. Germline CDR1 SGHTA, CDR2 FQGNSA. V gave up 5 bases and J gave up 0 bases, with 16 bases separating them.

This chain joins TRBV18 and TRBJ2-7; the D is unclear. The CDR3 consists of 13 residues. Per germline, CDR1 KGHSH and CDR2 LQKENI. Trimming took 1 base from V and 1 from J, leaving 5 bases between them. In nucleotides, the CDR3 is TGTGCCAGCTCACCACTTTCGTCCTACGAGCAGTACTTC. Its translation is CASSPLSSYEQYF.

The DNA for the CDR3 is TGTGCCAGCAGTTTCGCGGGGTACACTGAAGCTTTCTTT. Translation: CASSFAGYTEAFF. V is TRBV28 and J is TRBJ1-1, with D unclear. The V end was cut by 3 bases, the J end by 3 bases, with 8 bases between. The CDR3 is 13 amino acids. Germline V gives CDR1 MDHEN, CDR2 SYDVKM. The full variable domain, its missing parts supplied by reference TRBV28 and TRBJ1-1, is DVKVTQSSRYLVKRTGEKVFLECVQDMDHENMFWYRQDPGLGLRLIYFSYDVKMKEKGDIPEGYSVSREKKERFSLILESASTNQTSMYLCASSFAGYTEAFFGQGTRLTVV.

The chain uses TRBV7-2 and TRBJ2-1, with 14 bases lining up with TRBD2. Per germline, CDR1 SGHTA and CDR2 FQGNSA. This CDR3 comprises 15 residues. The V segment lost 5 bases and the J segment 10 bases; nucleotides outside the gene matches: 7. This CDR3 is CASSNGLAGGREQFF. DNA for the CDR3: TGTGCCAGCAGCAATGGACTAGCGGGAGGACGGGAGCAGTTCTTC.

The chain uses TRBV29-1 and TRBJ1-1; maybe TRBD1 (6 bases). Trimming took 5 bases from V and 3 from J, leaving 19 bases between them. The CDR3 totals 15 residues. Germline V CDR1 and CDR2: SQVTM, ANQGSEA. The CDR3, as DNA: TGCAGCGTTAGGACAGAGGATCGATCGGACACTGAAGCTTTCTTT. The encoded protein is CSVRTEDRSDTEAFF.

This chain links TRBV28 with TRBJ2-2, with 7 bases that match TRBD1. This CDR3 region has 14 residues. V lost 6 bases and J lost 5; bases outside the gene matches: 6. The germline CDR1 and CDR2 sequences are MDHEN and SYDVKM. This CDR3 reads CASRAGTATGELFF. The CDR3 DNA reads as TGTGCCAGCAGGGCCGGGACAGCGACCGGGGAGCTGTTTTTT.

The chain carries TRBV19 and TRBJ1-1; 7 bases map to TRBD1. The CDR3 is 14 amino acids. Germline V gene lookup returns CDR1 LNHDA and CDR2 SQIVND (reference sequence). With V trimmed by 6 bases and J by 11 bases, 15 bases remained unmatched. The CDR3 sequence is CASRPSGGPTSAFF. The CDR3 DNA is TGTGCCAGTAGACCATCAGGGGGGCCCACGTCCGCTTTCTTT.

V is TRBV9 and J is TRBJ2-2; 9 nucleotides agree with TRBD2. CDR1 and CDR2 (germline): SGDLS, YYNGEE. CDR3 length: 16 amino acids. Unmatched junction bases numbered 12, after V lost 6 bases and J lost 6 bases. The CDR3 DNA sequence: TGTGCCAGCATGCGAGCGGGAGGAGGCGGCGCCGGGGAGCTGTTTTTT. Its protein product is CASMRAGGGGAGELFF. Based on the CDR3 plus reference TRBV9 and TRBJ2-2, the full variable domain is DSGVTQTPKHLITATGQRVTLRCSPRSGDLSVYWYQQSLDQGLQFLIQYYNGEERAKGNILERFSAQQFPDLHSELNLSSLELGDSALYFCASMRAGGGGAGELFFGEGSRLTVL.

The rearrangement joins TRBV6-1 to TRBJ2-1; 12 bases are a match to TRBD2. The V and J ends lost 7 bases and 8 bases, in that order; junction bases with no gene match: 6. The germline gives CDR1 MNHNS, CDR2 SASEGT. This CDR3 comprises 14 residues. CDR3 bases: TGTGCCAGCACAGAGACTAGCGGGAGTGATGAGCAGTTCTTC. This sequence encodes CASTETSGSDEQFF.

The chain combines TRBV11-1 with TRBJ1-2; perhaps TRBD1 as D (6 bases). Trimming pared 4 bases from V and 6 bases from J, leaving 9 bases between. The CDR3 loop spans 12 amino acids. Germline V CDR1 and CDR2: SGHAT, FQDESV (reference sequence). The CDR3 region has the DNA TGTGCCAGCAGCTCAGGGGAAAATGGCTACACCTTC. It is translated as CASSSGENGYTF. Complete variable domain (other parts from reference TRBV11-1 and TRBJ1-2): EAEVAQSPRYKITEKSQAVAFWCDPISGHATLYWYRQILGQGPELLVQFQDESVVDDSQLPKDRFSAERLKGVDSTLKIQPAELGDSAMYLCASSSGENGYTFGSGTRLTVV.

This clone was counted once. The chain recombines TRBV7-9 with TRBJ1-3, with no clear D. The CDR3 runs 16 residues. CDR1 SEHNR and CDR2 FQNEAQ come from the germline V gene (reference sequence). V shed 7 bases and J shed 0 bases, with 16 bases lying between them. The CDR3: CASTRSTQNSGNTIYF. The DNA for the CDR3 is TGTGCCAGCACCCGGAGCACTCAGAACTCTGGAAACACCATATATTTT.

Of note for this clone: Distinct nucleotide sequences in the sample also encode this CDR3. V usage is TRBV5-4 and J usage is TRBJ1-1; the match to TRBD1 covers 9 bases. Trimming took 3 bases from V and 3 from J; bases not matched to a gene: 6. The length of the CDR3 is 15 residues. CDR1 SGHNT and CDR2 YYREEE come from the germline V gene (reference sequence). The CDR3 loop reads CASSSQGQGHTEAFF. CDR3 nucleotides: TGTGCCAGCAGCTCCCAGGGACAGGGCCACACTGAAGCTTTCTTT.

This chain links TRBV4-2 with TRBJ2-2, with 7 bases that match TRBD2. Germline V gene data show CDR1 as LGHNA and CDR2 as YNFKEQ. Trimming at V came to 2 bases and at J to 4 bases, leaving 7 bases not matched to a gene. The CDR3 consists of 16 residues. The CDR3 loop is CASSQRWGGGTGELFF. As DNA, the CDR3 is TGTGCCAGCAGCCAACGGTGGGGGGGAGGCACCGGGGAGCTGTTTTTT.

The chain combines TRBV5-1 with TRBJ1-4; no clear D. CDR1 and CDR2 from the germline V gene are SGHRS and YFSETQ. Trimming removed 0 bases at V and 10 bases at J, with 16 bases between. This CDR3 spans 15 amino acids. The CDR3 protein is CASSLGDPRTGKLFF. CDR3 nucleotide sequence: TGCGCCAGCAGCTTGGGTGACCCGAGGACTGGAAAACTGTTTTTT.

This chain joins TRBV5-1 and TRBJ2-1; TRBD2 matches at 10 bases. The CDR3 sequence is 15 residues long. V was clipped by 4 bases and J by 10 bases; unmatched bases: 11. Per germline, CDR1 SGHRS and CDR2 YFSETQ. The CDR3 DNA sequence: TGCGCCAGCAGCCCTCCGGGACTAGCGACTTGGGAGCAGTTCTTC. Its translation is CASSPPGLATWEQFF.

The rearrangement links TRBV28 to TRBJ1-2; the match to TRBD1 covers 7 bases. Germline V gene lookup returns CDR1 MDHEN and CDR2 SYDVKM. There are 15 residues in the CDR3. V shed 6 bases and J 2 bases; nucleotides not matched to a gene: 9. The CDR3 sequence: CASSTPRQGNYGYTF. As DNA, the CDR3 is TGTGCCAGCAGCACACCCCGACAGGGCAACTATGGCTACACCTTC.

The V gene is TRBV6-4, the J gene TRBJ2-3; TRBD2 agrees at 8 bases. This CDR3 is built from 17 residues. The ends lost 4 bases at V and 0 bases at J; junction bases unmatched: 9. The germline V gene encodes CDR1 MRHNA and CDR2 SNTAGT. The CDR3 reads CASSGPSGPRSTDTQYF. Here the CDR3 DNA reads TGTGCCAGCAGTGGTCCTAGCGGGCCTAGAAGCACAGATACGCAGTATTTT.

The chain recombines TRBV7-9 with TRBJ2-7; 7 nucleotides align to TRBD2. Germline CDR1 reads SEHNR; CDR2 reads FQNEAQ (reference sequence). The CDR3 covers 14 residues. Trimming at V came to 2 bases and at J to 2 bases, leaving 3 bases not matched to a gene. The CDR3 sequence is CASSLQLATYEQYF. CDR3 in DNA: TGTGCCAGCAGCTTACAACTAGCGACCTACGAGCAGTACTTC.

This chain joins TRBV7-9 and TRBJ1-1; D is undetermined. V lost 11 bases and J 1 base, leaving 5 bases between the germline ends. CDR3 length: 10 residues. Per the germline V gene, CDR1 is SEHNR and CDR2 is FQNEAQ (reference sequence). Here the CDR3 DNA reads TGTGCCCCGGGGAACACTGAAGCTTTCTTT. Protein product: CAPGNTEAFF. The entire variable domain, with the rest obtained from reference TRBV7-9 and TRBJ1-1, is as follows: DTGVSQNPRHKITKRGQNVTFRCDPISEHNRLYWYRQTLGQGPEFLTYFQNEAQLEKSRLLSDRFSAERPKGSFSTLEIQRTEQGDSAMYLCAPGNTEAFFGQGTRLTVV.

The chain employs TRBV27 and TRBJ2-7; maybe TRBD2 (6 bases). There are 14 residues in the CDR3. V was clipped by 6 bases and J by 2 bases, with 14 bases between them. The V gene's germline CDR1 is MNHEY and CDR2 SMNVEV (reference sequence). This CDR3 reads CASREGRGPYEQYF. The CDR3 nucleotides read TGTGCCAGCAGAGAAGGGCGGGGCCCCTACGAGCAGTACTTC.

This rearrangement joins TRBV18 to TRBJ1-5, with D perhaps TRBD1 (5 bases). V lost 2 bases, J lost 6 bases, and 8 bases lay in between. The CDR3 is made up of 13 amino acids. The V gene's germline CDR1 is KGHSH and CDR2 LQKENI. The CDR3: CASSPGGGQPQHF. For the CDR3, the DNA is TGTGCCAGCTCACCAGGGGGAGGTCAGCCCCAGCATTTT.

This chain joins TRBV4-2 and TRBJ2-5; no firm D call. V lost 0 bases to trimming and J lost 5 bases, with 10 bases between them. This CDR3 has 14 residues. CDR1 and CDR2 from the germline V gene are LGHNA and YNFKEQ. For the CDR3, the DNA is TGTGCCAGCAGCCAAGATCGGGTCGGGGAGACCCAGTACTTC. Translating it yields CASSQDRVGETQYF.

The chain uses TRBV16 and TRBJ2-1, with 7 bases that match TRBD1. Per germline, CDR1 KGHSY and CDR2 FQNENV. The CDR3 extends over 15 amino acids. V was clipped by 1 base and J by 7 bases; unmatched bases: 7. The CDR3 reads CASSQWKGGLNEQFF. The CDR3 nucleotides are TGTGCCAGCAGCCAATGGAAAGGGGGCTTAAATGAGCAGTTCTTC.

The rearrangement links TRBV27 to TRBJ2-7; TRBD2 matches 8 bases. The CDR3 covers 14 residues. J lost 1 base, V lost 8 bases, and 7 bases had no gene match. Germline assignment: CDR1 MNHEY and CDR2 SMNVEV (reference sequence). The CDR3 spells CASAYSGASYEQYF. DNA of the CDR3: TGTGCCAGCGCTTATAGCGGGGCTTCCTACGAGCAGTACTTC.

V is TRBV4-2 and J is TRBJ2-4; no reliable D call. The CDR3 runs 13 residues. Germline V gene data show CDR1 as LGHNA and CDR2 as YNFKEQ. Trimming shortened V by 5 bases and J by 4 bases, and 9 bases separated the two germline ends. The CDR3 nucleotides are TGTGCCAGCAGCGACACCAGTAAAAACATTCAGTACTTC. This gives the protein CASSDTSKNIQYF.